This T cell receptor (beta chain) was retrieved from a study of stem cell transplantation in POMP-related autoinflammatory disease (dated by TCRdb to the early 2020s). Regarding the research as a whole: According to the study's hypothesis, the TRB repertoire gets skewed because defective thymoproteasomes impair MHC class I-dependent CD8+ T-cell differentiation and positive selection. Prior to transplant, the patients had CD4+ naive T-cell skewing, low CD8+ T-cell proportions, and decreased T-cell cytokine secretion. To find out how POMP deficiency affects T-cell receptor beta repertoire diversity and CDR3 characteristics, high-throughput TRB sequencing was used. The paper's findings and limits, for the study overall: Across all analyzed T-cell subsets, PRAID patients showed a trend toward higher clonality and lower TRB diversity. In PRAID patients, the trend toward lower diversity and increased clonality reached statistical significance only for regulatory T cells. The number of unique TRB V-J gene pairings in PRAID patients was restricted.

Between the V and J ends, shortened by 3 bases and 4 bases respectively, the junction contains 15 bases. The cysteine opens and the phenylalanine closes a CDR3 of 14 amino acids. Of the read, only the CDR3 DNA is kept; its 42 bases are in frame from base 1. CDR1 and CDR2 (GTSNPN, SVGIG) derive from the germline V gene (reference sequence). According to the study, the label for this sample's time point signals: before hematopoietic stem cell transplant. PRAID featured prominent immunodeficiency alongside autoinflammation. Before TRB sequencing, the T-cell subsets, namely conventional T cells, CD8+ T cells, regulatory T cells, and T follicular helper cells, were sorted. Details on this clone: Its antigen remains undetermined. Base qualities are missing; no much larger clone stands one base away.

Library preparation used the immunoSEQ multiplex PCR assay. The authors' analysis ran thus. Shannon entropy, which takes clonal size distribution into account, was used to quantify repertoire diversity. The Gini-Simpson index (Simpson_1-D) served as the measure of how unequally clonotypes were distributed. TCRdb's version of the immuneACCESS table is confined to in-frame rearrangements and falls short of the full clone set. An unresolved V gene accounts for under half of the shortfall where checked; the remainder is of unknown origin. D and trimming come from the DNA, and the V and J calls and clone size come from that table. The sample includes roughly 10,000 clones, with around 90% observed a single time. The top ten hold roughly half of the sample.

The chain uses TRBV30 and TRBJ1-1; the D gene cannot be named for sure. The clonotype originates from a human donor with POMP-related autoinflammation and immune dysregulation (PRAID). The sequencing used CD8+ T cells from PBMCs, collected before stem cell transplantation. CDR3 sequence: CAWRVGSLGTEAFF. The base sequence is TGTGCCTGGAGGGTAGGGAGTTTGGGCACTGAAGCTTTCTTT.